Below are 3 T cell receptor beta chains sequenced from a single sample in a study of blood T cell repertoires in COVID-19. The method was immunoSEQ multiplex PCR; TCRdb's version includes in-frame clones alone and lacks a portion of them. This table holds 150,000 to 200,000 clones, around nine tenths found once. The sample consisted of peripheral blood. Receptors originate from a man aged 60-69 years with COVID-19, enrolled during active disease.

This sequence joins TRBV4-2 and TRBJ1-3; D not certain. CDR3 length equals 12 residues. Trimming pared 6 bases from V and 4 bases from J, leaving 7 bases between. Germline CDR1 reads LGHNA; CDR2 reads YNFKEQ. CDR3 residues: CASSLFGNTIYF. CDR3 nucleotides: TGTGCCAGCAGTCTTTTCGGAAACACCATATATTTT.

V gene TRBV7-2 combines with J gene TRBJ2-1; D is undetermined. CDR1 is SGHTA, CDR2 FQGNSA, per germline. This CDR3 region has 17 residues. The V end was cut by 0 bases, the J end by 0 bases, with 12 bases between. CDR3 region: CASSLAGSTSSYNEQFF. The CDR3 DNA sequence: TGTGCCAGCAGCTTAGCTGGTAGCACGAGCTCCTACAATGAGCAGTTCTTC.

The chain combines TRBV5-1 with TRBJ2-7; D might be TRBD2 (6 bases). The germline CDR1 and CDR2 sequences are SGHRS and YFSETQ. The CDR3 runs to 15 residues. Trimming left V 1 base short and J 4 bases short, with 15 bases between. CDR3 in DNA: TGCGCCAGCAGCTTGTCTCCCGGGAGCCCTTACGAGCAGTACTTC. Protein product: CASSLSPGSPYEQYF.